Reported below is one T cell receptor (beta chain). Its antigen is undetermined. This sample stems from a study of human T cells and chemical hapten exposure. About the research overall: While the approximately 23-week study was under way, patients received diphenylcyclopropenone on the scalp every week.

TCRdb analysed the RACE reads with MiXCR anew, one entry per CDR3 protein. The table includes approximately 110,000 distinct CDR3 sequences, under 40% detected once. Study results and limitations: Versus controls, expanded TCRs had significantly more large CDR3 similarity clusters.

Time point given: patch test 3, about 24 weeks after DPC sensitization. Indicated treatment: therapeutic diphenylcyclopropenone sensitization with weekly scalp DPC. Germline CDR1 reads LGHNA; CDR2 reads YSLEER. J lost 6 bases, V lost 1 base, and 3 bases had no gene match. This CDR3 has 16 amino acids. The TCR comes from a man aged 35-49 years with alopecia areata. Some clones in this sample may be carry-over from other donors' samples. This specimen consisted of whole blood, obtained in connection with sensitization to the hapten diphenylcyclopropenone (DPC). The chain is built from TRBV4-3 and TRBJ1-6; TRBD1 agrees at 10 bases. CDR3 in DNA: TGCGCCAGCAGCCAAGCAGGGGACAGGGGTAATTCACCCCTCCACTTT. Its protein is CASSQAGDRGNSPLHF.